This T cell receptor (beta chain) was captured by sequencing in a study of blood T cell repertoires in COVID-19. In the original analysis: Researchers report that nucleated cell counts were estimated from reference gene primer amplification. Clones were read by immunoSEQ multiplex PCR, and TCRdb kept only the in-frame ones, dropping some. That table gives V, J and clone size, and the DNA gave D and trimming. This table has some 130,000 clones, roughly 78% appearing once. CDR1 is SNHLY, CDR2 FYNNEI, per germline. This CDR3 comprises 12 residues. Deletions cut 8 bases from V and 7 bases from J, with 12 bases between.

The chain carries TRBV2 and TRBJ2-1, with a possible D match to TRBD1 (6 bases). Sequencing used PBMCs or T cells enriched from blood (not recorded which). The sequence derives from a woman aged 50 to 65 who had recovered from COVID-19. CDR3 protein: CASGGDRNEQFF. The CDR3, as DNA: TGTGCCAGCGGGGGTGACAGGAATGAGCAGTTCTTC.